This entry features one T cell receptor (beta chain) sequence. This record comes from a study of beta chain features in type 1 diabetes. The isolated RNA, all of it, was reverse transcribed, so expressed TCRB transcripts were what got sequenced. Assay used: immunoSEQ multiplex PCR; TCRdb lists only in-frame clones, some missing. The repertoire includes under 950,000 clones, 15% to 20% of them detected once, and about 0.02% sits in the top ten. The TCR was taken from a young woman in good health. The sequenced sample was naive CD4+ T cells from blood.

CDR3 sequence (DNA): TGTGCCAGCCGATATAGCGGGAGGTTCTACGAGCAGTACTTC. This sequence encodes CASRYSGRFYEQYF. The gene calls are TRBV28 and TRBJ2-7; 10 bases line up with TRBD2. The CDR3 is 14 amino acids. Germline V gene data show CDR1 as MDHEN and CDR2 as SYDVKM. The junction had 7 bases not matched to a gene; V was cut back by 8 bases and J by 3 bases.